The source of this TCR beta chain is a study of identical twins. One entry per CDR3 protein results from TCRdb running MiXCR on the 5' RACE reads. This sample yields 300,000 to 400,000 distinct CDR3 sequences, of which approximately 9.1% are seen a single time; roughly 8.7% belongs to the top ten. Study-level results: Abundant beta clonotypes from cord blood had fewer insertions, unlike memory repertoires, which showed none.

As to this clonotype: Its antigen is undetermined.

Trimming at V came to 2 bases and at J to 5 bases, leaving 4 bases not matched to a gene. This CDR3 is built from 14 residues. Germline CDR1 is DFQATT and CDR2 is SNEGSKA (reference sequence). This receptor was taken from a woman between 50 and 59 years old in good health. The rearrangement joins TRBV20-1 to TRBJ2-2, with TRBD1 matching 8 bases. Sequenced input: naive T cells sorted from blood. The DNA of the CDR3 is TGCAGTGCTAGACGGTACAGGGGGACCGGGGAGCTGTTTTTT. Protein product: CSARRYRGTGELFF.